The entry below describes one TCR beta chain. The data were obtained in a study of shared clonotypes between healthy human individuals. Sequencing was at deep level. Sequencing was performed with immunoSEQ multiplex PCR; in TCRdb, only in-frame clones are kept and a portion is missing. The sample includes about 560,000 clones, roughly 79% of them seen just once. CDR3 length: 13 residues. The germline CDR1 and CDR2 sequences are SGHDT and YYEEEE. Trimming left V 4 bases short and J 2 bases short, with 7 bases between. Sequenced material: PBMCs. The TCR originated in a middle-aged woman in good health. Some clones in this sample may be carry-over from other donors' samples. The J gene is TRBJ1-3, the V gene TRBV5-6, with a weak D call TRBD1 (5 bases). Written as DNA, the CDR3 is TGTGCCAGCAGCAGGGGTGCTGGAAACACCATATATTTT. As protein: CASSRGAGNTIYF.